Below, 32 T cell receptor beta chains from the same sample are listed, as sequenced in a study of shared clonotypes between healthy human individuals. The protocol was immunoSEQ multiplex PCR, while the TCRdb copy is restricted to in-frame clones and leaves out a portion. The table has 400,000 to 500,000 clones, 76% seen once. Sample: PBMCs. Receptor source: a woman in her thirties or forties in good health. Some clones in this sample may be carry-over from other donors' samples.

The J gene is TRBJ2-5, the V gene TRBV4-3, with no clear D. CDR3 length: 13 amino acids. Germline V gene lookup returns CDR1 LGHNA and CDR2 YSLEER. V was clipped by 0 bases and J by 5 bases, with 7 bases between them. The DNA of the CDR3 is TGCGCCAGCAGCCAAGATCAGTGGGAGACCCAGTACTTC. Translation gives CASSQDQWETQYF.

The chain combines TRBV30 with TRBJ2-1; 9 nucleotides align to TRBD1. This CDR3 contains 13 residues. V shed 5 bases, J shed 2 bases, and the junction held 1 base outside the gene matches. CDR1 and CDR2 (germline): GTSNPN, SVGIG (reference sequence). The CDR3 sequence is CAWGDRAYNEQFF. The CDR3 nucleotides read TGTGCCTGGGGGGACAGGGCCTACAATGAGCAGTTCTTC. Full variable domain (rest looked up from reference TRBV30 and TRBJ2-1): SQTIHQWPATLVQPVGSPLSLECTVEGTSNPNLYWYRQAAGRGLQLLFYSVGIGQISSEVPQNLSASRPQDRQFILSSKKLLLSDSGFYLCAWGDRAYNEQFFGPGTRLTVL.

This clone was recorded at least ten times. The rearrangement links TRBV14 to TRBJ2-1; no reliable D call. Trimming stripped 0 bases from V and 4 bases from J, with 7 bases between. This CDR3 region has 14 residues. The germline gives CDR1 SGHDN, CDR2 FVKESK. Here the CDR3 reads CASSQEVWYNEQFF. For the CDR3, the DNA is TGTGCCAGCAGCCAAGAGGTTTGGTACAATGAGCAGTTCTTC. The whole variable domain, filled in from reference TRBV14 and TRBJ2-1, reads EAGVTQFPSHSVIEKGQTVTLRCDPISGHDNLYWYRRVMGKEIKFLLHFVKESKQDESGMPNNRFLAERTGGTYSTLKVQPAELEDSGVYFCASSQEVWYNEQFFGPGTRLTVL.

CDR3 nucleotides: TGTGCCAGCTCACCACTGTTGGCGGGAGAGGTTGCGCGGCAAGAGACCCAGTACTTC. Its protein product is CASSPLLAGEVARQETQYF. The gene calls are TRBV18 and TRBJ2-5, with 7 positions matching TRBD2. This CDR3 is 19 amino acids long. V was clipped by 1 base and J by 2 bases; unmatched bases: 16. Looked up from germline, CDR1 is KGHSH and CDR2 is LQKENI.

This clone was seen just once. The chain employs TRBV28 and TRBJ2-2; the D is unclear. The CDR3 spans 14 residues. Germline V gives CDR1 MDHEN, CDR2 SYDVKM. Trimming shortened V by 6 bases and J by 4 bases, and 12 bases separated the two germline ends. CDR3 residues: CASRRPDITGELFF. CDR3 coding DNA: TGTGCCAGCAGACGTCCAGACATCACCGGGGAGCTGTTTTTT.

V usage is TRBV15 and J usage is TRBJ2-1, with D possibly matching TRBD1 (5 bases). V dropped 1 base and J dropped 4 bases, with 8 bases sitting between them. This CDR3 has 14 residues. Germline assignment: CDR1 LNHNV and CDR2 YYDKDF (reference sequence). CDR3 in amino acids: CATSRGTGYNEQFF. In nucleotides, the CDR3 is TGTGCCACCAGCAGAGGTACAGGATACAATGAGCAGTTCTTC.

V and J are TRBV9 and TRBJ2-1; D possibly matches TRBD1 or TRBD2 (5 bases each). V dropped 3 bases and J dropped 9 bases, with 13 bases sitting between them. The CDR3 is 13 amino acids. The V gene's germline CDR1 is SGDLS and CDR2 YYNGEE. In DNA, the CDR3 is TGTGCCAGCAGCGCACCGAGGGGCCGTGAGCAGTTCTTC. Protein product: CASSAPRGREQFF. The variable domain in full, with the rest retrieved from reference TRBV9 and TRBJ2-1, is DSGVTQTPKHLITATGQRVTLRCSPRSGDLSVYWYQQSLDQGLQFLIQYYNGEERAKGNILERFSAQQFPDLHSELNLSSLELGDSALYFCASSAPRGREQFFGPGTRLTVL.

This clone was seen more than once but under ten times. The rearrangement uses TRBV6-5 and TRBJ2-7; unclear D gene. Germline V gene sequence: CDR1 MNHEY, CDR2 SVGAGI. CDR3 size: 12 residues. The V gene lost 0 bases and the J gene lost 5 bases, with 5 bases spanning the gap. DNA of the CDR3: TGTGCCAGCAGTTACTCGGTCCACGAGCAGTACTTC. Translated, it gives CASSYSVHEQYF.

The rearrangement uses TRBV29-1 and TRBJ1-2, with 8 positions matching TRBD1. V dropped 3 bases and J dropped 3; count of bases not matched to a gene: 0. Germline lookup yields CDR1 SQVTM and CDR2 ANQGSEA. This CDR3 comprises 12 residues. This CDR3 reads CSVEGQDYGYTF. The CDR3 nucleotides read TGCAGCGTTGAGGGACAGGACTATGGCTACACCTTC.

The CDR3 here is CSATGTDTQYF. CDR3 DNA: TGCAGTGCCACCGGGACAGATACGCAGTATTTT. This sequence joins TRBV20-1 and TRBJ2-3; no reliable D call. Trimming removed 6 bases at V and 3 bases at J, with 7 bases between. Germline V lookup: CDR1 DFQATT, CDR2 SNEGSKA (reference sequence). The CDR3 spans 11 residues.

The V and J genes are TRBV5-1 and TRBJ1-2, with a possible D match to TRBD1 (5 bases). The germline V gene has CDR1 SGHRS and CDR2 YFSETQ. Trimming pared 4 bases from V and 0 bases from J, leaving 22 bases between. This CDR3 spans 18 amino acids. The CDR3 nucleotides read TGCGCCAGCAGCCTTAGCAGGGTGACGGAGGGCGCTAACTATGGCTACACCTTC. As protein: CASSLSRVTEGANYGYTF.

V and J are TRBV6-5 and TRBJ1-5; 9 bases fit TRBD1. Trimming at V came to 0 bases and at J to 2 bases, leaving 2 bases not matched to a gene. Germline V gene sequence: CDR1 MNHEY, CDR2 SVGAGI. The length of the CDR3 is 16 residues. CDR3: CASSYSYRGRNQPQHF. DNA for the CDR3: TGTGCCAGCAGTTACTCTTACAGGGGGCGCAATCAGCCCCAGCATTTT.

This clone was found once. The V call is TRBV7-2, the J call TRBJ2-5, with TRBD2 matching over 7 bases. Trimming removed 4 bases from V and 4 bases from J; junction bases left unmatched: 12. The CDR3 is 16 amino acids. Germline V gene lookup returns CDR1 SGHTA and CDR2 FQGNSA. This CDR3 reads CASSSSPPRTRETQYF. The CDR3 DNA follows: TGTGCCAGCAGCTCTTCCCCCCCACGGACTAGAGAGACCCAGTACTTC. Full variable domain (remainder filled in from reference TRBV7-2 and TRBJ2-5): GAGVSQSPSNKVTEKGKDVELRCDPISGHTALYWYRQSLGQGLEFLIYFQGNSAPDKSGLPSDRFSAERTGGSVSTLTIQRTQQEDSAVYLCASSSSPPRTRETQYFGPGTRLLVL.

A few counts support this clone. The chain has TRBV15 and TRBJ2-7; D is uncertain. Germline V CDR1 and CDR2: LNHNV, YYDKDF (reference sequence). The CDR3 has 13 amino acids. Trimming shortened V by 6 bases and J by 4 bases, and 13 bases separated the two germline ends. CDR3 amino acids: CATSGGTKYEQYF. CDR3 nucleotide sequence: TGTGCCACCAGTGGCGGAACAAAATACGAGCAGTACTTC. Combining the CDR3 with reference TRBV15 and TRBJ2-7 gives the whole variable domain DAMVIQNPRYQVTQFGKPVTLSCSQTLNHNVMYWYQQKSSQAPKLLFHYYDKDFNNEADTPDNFQSRRPNTSFCFLDIRSPGLGDTAMYLCATSGGTKYEQYFGPGTRLTVT.

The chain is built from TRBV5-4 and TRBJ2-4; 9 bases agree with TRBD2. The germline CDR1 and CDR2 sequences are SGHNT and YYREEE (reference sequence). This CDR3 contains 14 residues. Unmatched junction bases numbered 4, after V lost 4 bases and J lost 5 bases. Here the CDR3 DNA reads TGTGCCAGCAGCGTAAGACTAGCGGAAAACATTCAGTACTTC. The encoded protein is CASSVRLAENIQYF.

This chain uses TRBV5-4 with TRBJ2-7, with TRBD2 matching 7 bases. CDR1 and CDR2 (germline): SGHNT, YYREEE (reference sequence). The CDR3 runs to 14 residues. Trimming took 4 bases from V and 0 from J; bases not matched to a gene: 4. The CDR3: CASSNPGGSYEQYF. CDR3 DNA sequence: TGTGCCAGCAGCAACCCGGGGGGCTCCTACGAGCAGTACTTC.

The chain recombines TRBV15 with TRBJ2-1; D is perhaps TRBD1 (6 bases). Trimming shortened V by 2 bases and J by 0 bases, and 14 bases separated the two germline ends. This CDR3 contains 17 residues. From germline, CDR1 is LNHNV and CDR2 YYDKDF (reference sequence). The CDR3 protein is CATSRSPQGSSYNEQFF. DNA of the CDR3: TGTGCCACCAGCAGATCGCCCCAGGGGAGCTCCTACAATGAGCAGTTCTTC.

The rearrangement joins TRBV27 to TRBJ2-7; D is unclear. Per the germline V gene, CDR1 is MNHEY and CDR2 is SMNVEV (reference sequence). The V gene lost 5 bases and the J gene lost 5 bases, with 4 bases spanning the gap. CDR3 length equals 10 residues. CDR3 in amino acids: CASSRHEQYF. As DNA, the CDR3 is TGTGCCAGCAGTCGTCACGAGCAGTACTTC.

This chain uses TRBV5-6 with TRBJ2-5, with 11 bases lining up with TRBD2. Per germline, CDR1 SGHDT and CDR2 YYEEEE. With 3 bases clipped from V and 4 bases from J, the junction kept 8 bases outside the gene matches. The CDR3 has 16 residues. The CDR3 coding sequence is TGTGCCAGCAGCTCGCATAGCGGGAGGGTGGGAGAGACCCAGTACTTC. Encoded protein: CASSSHSGRVGETQYF.

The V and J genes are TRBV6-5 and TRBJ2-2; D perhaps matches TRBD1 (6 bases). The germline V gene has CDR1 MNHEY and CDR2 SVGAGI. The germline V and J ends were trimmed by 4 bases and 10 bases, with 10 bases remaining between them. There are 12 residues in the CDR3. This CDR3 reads CASSLTGLELFF. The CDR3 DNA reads TGTGCCAGCAGTTTAACAGGGCTGGAGCTGTTTTTT.

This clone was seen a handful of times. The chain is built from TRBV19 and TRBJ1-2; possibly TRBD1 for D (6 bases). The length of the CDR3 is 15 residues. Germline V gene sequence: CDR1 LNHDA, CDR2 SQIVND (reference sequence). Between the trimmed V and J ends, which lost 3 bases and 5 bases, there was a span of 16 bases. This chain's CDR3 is CASSIVAGEVYGYTF. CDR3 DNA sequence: TGTGCCAGTAGTATCGTGGCAGGGGAGGTGTATGGCTACACCTTC.

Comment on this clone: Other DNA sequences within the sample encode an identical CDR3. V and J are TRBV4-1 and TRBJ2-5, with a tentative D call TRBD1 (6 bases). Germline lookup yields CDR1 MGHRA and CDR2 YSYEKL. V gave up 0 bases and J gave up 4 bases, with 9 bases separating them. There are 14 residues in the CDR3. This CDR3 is CASSQDRGRETQYF. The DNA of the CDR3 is TGCGCCAGCAGCCAAGATAGGGGGAGAGAGACCCAGTACTTC.

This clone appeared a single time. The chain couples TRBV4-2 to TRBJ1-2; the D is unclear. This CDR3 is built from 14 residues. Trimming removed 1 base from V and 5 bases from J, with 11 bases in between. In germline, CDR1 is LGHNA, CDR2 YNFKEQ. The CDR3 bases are TGTGCCAGCAGCCAAGCTTCAAAGGAGTATGGCTACACCTTC. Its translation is CASSQASKEYGYTF.

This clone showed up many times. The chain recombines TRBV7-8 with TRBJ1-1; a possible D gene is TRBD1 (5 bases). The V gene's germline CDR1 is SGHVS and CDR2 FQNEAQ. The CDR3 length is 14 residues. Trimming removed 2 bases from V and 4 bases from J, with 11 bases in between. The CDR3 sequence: CASSLQGGITEAFF. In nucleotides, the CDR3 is TGTGCCAGCAGCTTACAGGGAGGTATCACTGAAGCTTTCTTT.

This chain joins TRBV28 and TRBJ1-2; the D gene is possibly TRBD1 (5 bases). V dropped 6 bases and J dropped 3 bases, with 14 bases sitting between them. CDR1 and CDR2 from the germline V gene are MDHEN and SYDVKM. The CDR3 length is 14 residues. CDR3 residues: CASRYRGTYYGYTF. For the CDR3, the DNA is TGTGCCAGCAGGTACCGAGGGACGTACTATGGCTACACCTTC.

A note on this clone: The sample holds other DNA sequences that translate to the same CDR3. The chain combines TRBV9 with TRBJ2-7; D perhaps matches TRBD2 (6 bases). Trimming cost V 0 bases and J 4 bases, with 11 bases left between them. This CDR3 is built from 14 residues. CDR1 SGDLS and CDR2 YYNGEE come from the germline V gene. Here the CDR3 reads CASSVGGGTYEQYF. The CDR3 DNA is TGTGCCAGCAGCGTAGGGGGAGGAACTTACGAGCAGTACTTC.

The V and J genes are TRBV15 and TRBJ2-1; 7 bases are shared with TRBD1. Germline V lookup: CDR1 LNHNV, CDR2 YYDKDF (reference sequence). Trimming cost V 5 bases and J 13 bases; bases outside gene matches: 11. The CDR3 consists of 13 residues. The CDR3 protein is CATSLGQYFRQFF. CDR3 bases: TGTGCCACCAGCCTGGGACAGTACTTCCGCCAGTTCTTC. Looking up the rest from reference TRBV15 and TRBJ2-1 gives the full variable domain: DAMVIQNPRYQVTQFGKPVTLSCSQTLNHNVMYWYQQKSSQAPKLLFHYYDKDFNNEADTPDNFQSRRPNTSFCFLDIRSPGLGDTAMYLCATSLGQYFRQFFGPGTRLTVL.

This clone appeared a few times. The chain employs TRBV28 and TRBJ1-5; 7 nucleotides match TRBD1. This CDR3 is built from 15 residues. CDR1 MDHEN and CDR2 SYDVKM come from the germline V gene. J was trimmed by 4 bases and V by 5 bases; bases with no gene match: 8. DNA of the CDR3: TGTGCCAGCAGTCCGCCGGCAGGGGGGAATCAGCCCCAGCATTTT. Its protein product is CASSPPAGGNQPQHF.

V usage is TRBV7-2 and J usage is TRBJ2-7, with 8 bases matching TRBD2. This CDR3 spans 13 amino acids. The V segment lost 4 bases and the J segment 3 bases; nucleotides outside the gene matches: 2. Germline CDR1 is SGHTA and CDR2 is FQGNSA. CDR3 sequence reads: CASSYSGGYEQYF. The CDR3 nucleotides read TGTGCCAGCAGCTACAGCGGGGGCTACGAGCAGTACTTC. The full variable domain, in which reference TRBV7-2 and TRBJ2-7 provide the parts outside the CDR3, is GAGVSQSPSNKVTEKGKDVELRCDPISGHTALYWYRQSLGQGLEFLIYFQGNSAPDKSGLPSDRFSAERTGGSVSTLTIQRTQQEDSAVYLCASSYSGGYEQYFGPGTRLTVT.

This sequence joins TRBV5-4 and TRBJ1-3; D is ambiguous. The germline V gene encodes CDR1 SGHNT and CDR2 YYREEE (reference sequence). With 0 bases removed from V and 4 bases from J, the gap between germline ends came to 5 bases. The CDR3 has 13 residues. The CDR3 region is CASSLGAGNTIYF. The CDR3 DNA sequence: TGTGCCAGCAGCTTGGGTGCCGGAAACACCATATATTTT.

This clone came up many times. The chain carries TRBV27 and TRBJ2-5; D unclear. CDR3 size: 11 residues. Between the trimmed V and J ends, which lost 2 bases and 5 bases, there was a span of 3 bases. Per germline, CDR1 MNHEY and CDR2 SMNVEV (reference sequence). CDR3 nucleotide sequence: TGTGCCAGCAGTTTAACCGAGACCCAGTACTTC. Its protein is CASSLTETQYF.

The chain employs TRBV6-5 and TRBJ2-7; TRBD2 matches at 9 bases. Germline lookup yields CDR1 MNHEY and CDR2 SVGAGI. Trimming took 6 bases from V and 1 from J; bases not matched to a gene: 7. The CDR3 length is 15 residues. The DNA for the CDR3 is TGTGCCAGCAGCGAGAGCGGGAGGACTTCCTACGAGCAGTACTTC. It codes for CASSESGRTSYEQYF.